This T cell receptor (beta chain) is drawn from a study of shared clonotypes between healthy human individuals. Note on this clone: What it binds is unknown.

Naive CD8 isolation took CD45RO-negative cells positively selected for CCR7 and excluded terminally differentiated effector memory CD45RA+ cells. Healthy HIV-negative adults with no recent acute infections or vaccinations were recruited as donors. V was clipped by 5 bases and J by 5 bases, with 22 bases between them. Germline CDR1 is SEHNR and CDR2 is FQNEAQ (reference sequence). This CDR3 contains 17 residues. Findings and caveats of the study: Estimated richness values were generally larger in naive subsets than in memory subsets.

The authors ran the assay at deep level. Each subset's genomic DNA was split evenly across several immunoSEQ plates. Assay: immunoSEQ multiplex PCR; the TCRdb copy retains only in-frame clones and omits some. The top ten clones hold roughly 22% of a sample with about 680,000 clones, 92% of them seen once. This receptor was obtained from a young man in good health. Sequenced input: naive CD8+ T cells sorted from blood. The chain is built from TRBV7-9 and TRBJ2-1; D remains unclear. The CDR3 region has the DNA TGTGCCAGCAGCGATTACATTCGCATGGGCCGGCACAATGAGCAGTTCTTC. Protein: CASSDYIRMGRHNEQFF.